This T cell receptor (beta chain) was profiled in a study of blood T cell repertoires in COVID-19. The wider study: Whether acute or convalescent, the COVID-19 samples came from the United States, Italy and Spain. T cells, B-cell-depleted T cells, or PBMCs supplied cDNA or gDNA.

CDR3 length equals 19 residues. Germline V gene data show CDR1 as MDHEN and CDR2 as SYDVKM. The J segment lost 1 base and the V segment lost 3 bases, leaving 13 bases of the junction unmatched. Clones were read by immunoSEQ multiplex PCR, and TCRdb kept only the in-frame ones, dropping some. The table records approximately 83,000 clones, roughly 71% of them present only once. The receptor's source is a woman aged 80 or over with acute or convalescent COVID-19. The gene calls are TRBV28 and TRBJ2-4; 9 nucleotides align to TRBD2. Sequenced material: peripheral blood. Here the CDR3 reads CASSFTLAGRVRAKNIQYF. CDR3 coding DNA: TGTGCCAGCAGTTTTACTCTAGCGGGACGGGTCCGGGCCAAAAACATTCAGTACTTC.